This TCR beta chain comes out of a study of blood T cell repertoires in COVID-19 (dated by TCRdb to 2020 to 2021). Turning to the overall study: Collaborator samples came from the United States, Italy and Spain and covered acute and convalescent phases of COVID-19. The material from the prospective study consisted of cDNA or gDNA derived from T cells, B-cell-depleted T cells, or PBMCs. Deeply sampled blood TCRbeta repertoires from subjects exposed to, actively infected with, or recovered from COVID-19 were included in the dataset. The repertoires were made available in a free public database intended to serve as a resource for research on the immune response to SARS-CoV-2. Samples were obtained from the ongoing ImmuneRACE study (first 160 participants) and from roughly 1,300 subjects provided by 6 global collaborators. The sample metadata nearly always contained a de-identified subject ID, COVID-19 status, age in years and sex. HLA class I and class II types, where available, came from metadata supplied by the sample provider rather than from assay-based typing. Results the study describes overall, beyond this receptor: How much clinical and demographic metadata was included differed by source and by participant, and the metadata was provided uncurated.

The V and J ends are trimmed by 0 bases and 5 bases, leaving 10 bases between them. The CDR3 contains 14 residues, cysteine and phenylalanine counted. The retained sequence is limited to the CDR3, 42 bases, with the frame set at the first base. CDR1 SGHDN and CDR2 FVKESK are derived from the germline V gene. As regards this clone: Its antigen is still unknown. No qualities accompany the bases; no much larger clone lies one base away.

Collaborating institutions collected whole blood in K2EDTA tubes following their own protocols. Collaborator samples were shipped for TCRbeta analysis as frozen whole blood, isolated PBMCs, or DNA extracted from either sample type. The immunoSEQ Assay, a bias-controlled multiplex PCR, was used to amplify TCRbeta CDR3 regions from genomic DNA. Per the source publication's procedure: Within the assay, amplification of reference gene primers was used to estimate how many nucleated cells each sample contained. To quantify the absolute abundance of each unique TCRbeta CDR3 rearrangement, sequence reads were collapsed and filtered. For each sample, productive Simpson clonality was calculated as the square root of Simpson's diversity index across productive rearrangements. TCRdb stores this immuneACCESS table with in-frame sequences only. Part of the clones is absent; in the studies checked, under half of the shortfall reflects unresolved V genes, and no reason is known for the rest. V, J and clone size reflect that table, while D and trimming were determined from the DNA. Across this sample there are about 84,000 clones, with 90% to 95% seen only once. The ten largest clones represent about 4.7% of the sample.

The sequenced sample consisted of peripheral blood. The sequence derives from a human donor with active COVID-19. The donor label of this sample is uncertain. The rearrangement combines TRBV14 with TRBJ1-1, with a tentative D gene TRBD1 over 5 matching bases. The CDR3 is CASSQEDKRTEAFF. The sequenced DNA is TGTGCCAGCAGCCAAGAGGACAAGAGGACTGAAGCTTTCTTT.